This T cell receptor beta chain came from a study of response to subunit inactivated influenza vaccine. Study results and limitations: The authors proposed limited new T cell recruitment per seasonal influenza vaccination.

This clonotype was observed a handful of times. Its antigen is not known. This CDR3 has 13 residues. From germline, CDR1 is DFQATT and CDR2 SNEGSKA (reference sequence). Losses at the gene ends were 0 bases for V and 6 bases for J; bases not matched to a gene: 2. TCRdb re-analysed the RT-PCR reads in MiXCR, keeping a single row per CDR3 protein. This table has hundreds of thousands of distinct CDR3 sequences, less than 10% appearing once. The receptor's source is a man between 50 and 69 years old who received an inactivated influenza vaccine. The chain couples TRBV20-1 to TRBJ1-5; 7 bases line up with TRBD1. The material sequenced was PBMCs from blood, taken less than 30 months after vaccination. The CDR3 spells CSARDRGSQPQHF. CDR3 sequence (DNA): TGCAGTGCTAGAGACAGGGGGAGTCAGCCCCAGCATTTT.